Listed below are T cell receptor beta chains from one sample, sequenced in a study of patients and donors after allogeneic stem cell transplantation. TCRdb recomputed calls from the RT-PCR reads with MiXCR, one row per CDR3 protein. The sample lists 400,000 to 500,000 distinct CDR3 sequences, approximately 16% occurring once. The sequencing sample was made of blood, either unsorted or a sorted T cell fraction (not recorded which). These receptors originate from a human donor who was either an allogeneic HSCT recipient or a stem cell or donor lymphocyte infusion donor (not recorded which). It is not recorded whose cells these are; they may come from a transplant donor. The CDR3 runs from the conserved cysteine through the conserved F or W. The order of the fields is V gene, clone size, J gene, D gene, CDR3 DNA, CDR3 protein. D genes are given only for firm matches. The size field is filled for only some rows; it gives once, few, many or a size class.

>TRBV6-5|once|TRBJ1-4|NA
TGTGCCAGCAGTTACGTCGGGACAAATGAAAAACTGTTTTTT
CASSYVGTNEKLFF
>TRBV20-1|many|TRBJ2-3|TRBD2
TGCAGTGCTACCGGGACTAGAGTTCCGATGGGTACGCAGTATTTT
CSATGTRVPMGTQYF
>TRBV19|NA|TRBJ1-2|TRBD1
TGTGCCAGTACAAAGGACAGGGATGGCTACACCTTC
CASTKDRDGYTF
>TRBV12-5|NA|TRBJ2-4|TRBD1
TGTGCTAGTGGTTTGGAAACCACCTACAGGGGCGGCCGAGAAAACATTCAGTACTTC
CASGLETTYRGGRENIQYF
>TRBV6-5|NA|TRBJ2-5|NA
TGTGCCAGCAGTTTAACAGGCCGCGCGGAGACCCAGTACTTC
CASSLTGRAETQYF
>TRBV12-3/TRBV12-4|few|TRBJ2-5|NA
TGTGCCAGCAGCGCGGGACAGAATTACCAAGAGACCCAGTACTTC
CASSAGQNYQETQYF
>TRBV24-1|many|TRBJ2-3|TRBD1
TGTGCCACCGGACAGGGGGGCCCAGATACGCAGTATTTT
CATGQGGPDTQYF
>TRBV4-1|many|TRBJ2-7|TRBD1
TGCGCCAGCACTCGGGACAGGGGATACGAGCAGTACTTC
CASTRDRGYEQYF
>TRBV29-1|NA|TRBJ1-1|NA
TGCAGCGTCTATGCAGGGTTGCTTTCTGAAGCTTTCTTT
CSVYAGLLSEAFF
>TRBV7-2|few|TRBJ1-6|NA
TGTGCCAGCAGCTGGGGGCCCCCCGGGGATTCACCCCTCCACTTT
CASSWGPPGDSPLHF
>TRBV11-2|few|TRBJ1-2|NA
TGTGCCAGCAGCTTAGTTCCCGGATCCCCCTATGGCTACACCTTC
CASSLVPGSPYGYTF
>TRBV20-1|few|TRBJ2-7|TRBD1
TGCAGTGCCAAGTATGGGACAGCAACCTACGAGCAGTACTTC
CSAKYGTATYEQYF
>TRBV6-9|few|TRBJ2-1|TRBD2
TGTGCCAGCAGTTATTCAGTACTAGCGGATTTCAATGAGCAGTTCTTC
CASSYSVLADFNEQFF
>TRBV30|NA|TRBJ1-2|NA
TGTGCCTGTACCTCAGGGAGAACCTATGGCTACACCTTC
CACTSGRTYGYTF
>TRBV2|NA|TRBJ1-1|TRBD1
TGTGCCAGCACCAGGGACAGGAACACTGAAGCTTTCTTT
CASTRDRNTEAFF
>TRBV5-1|NA|TRBJ1-1|TRBD1
TGCGCCAGCAGCTTGGATGCCAGGGGGCCGGGGACTGAAGCTTTCTTT
CASSLDARGPGTEAFF
>TRBV27|few|TRBJ2-3|NA
TGTGCCAGCAGTCCCGACTTCACAGATACGCAGTATTTT
CASSPDFTDTQYF
>TRBV21-1|few|TRBJ1-6|NA
TGTGCCAGCAGCATTGGACAGCGAAATTCACCCCTCCACTTT
CASSIGQRNSPLHF
>TRBV28|few|TRBJ2-4|NA
TGTGCCAGCAAGCCGATTCGGGGTAATTACGACTTC
CASKPIRGNYDF
>TRBV20-1|NA|TRBJ2-7|NA
TGCAGTGGGACCCCTGAGGGATTCATTTCCATCTACGAGCAGTACTTC
CSGTPEGFISIYEQYF
>TRBV5-1|few|TRBJ2-2|NA
TGCGCCAGCAAACGAAATTCGGAAAACGGGGAGCTGTTTTTT
CASKRNSENGELFF
>TRBV2|NA|TRBJ1-1|NA
TGTGCCAGCAGTGTGATGGGGGGCGGCACTGAAGCTTTCTTT
CASSVMGGGTEAFF
>TRBV9|NA|TRBJ1-2|TRBD1
TGTGCCAGCAGCCCTCGGACAGGGTTTGGCTACACCTTC
CASSPRTGFGYTF
>TRBV12-3/TRBV12-4|many|TRBJ1-2|NA
TGTGCCAGCAGCCCAGGCGGTGGAGGCTACACCTTC
CASSPGGGGYTF
>TRBV6-1|few|TRBJ1-4|NA
TGTGCCAGCACCGACAGGCAGCGTTTGGGGAAACTGTTTTTT
CASTDRQRLGKLFF